The 17 T cell receptor beta chains below were found in one sample sequenced in a study of blood T cell repertoires in COVID-19 (dated by TCRdb to 2020 to 2022). The protocol used for the library was the immunoSEQ multiplex PCR assay. TCRdb's version of the immuneACCESS table is confined to in-frame rearrangements and falls short of the full clone set. An unresolved V gene accounts for under half of the shortfall where checked; the remainder is of unknown origin. The sample table contains about 100,000 clones; only one count was recorded for 86% of them. The leading ten clones occupy about 1.2% of the sample. The specimen was peripheral blood. These receptor sequences come from a man at least 80 years old with active or convalescent COVID-19.

This chain connects TRBV13 to TRBJ1-3; D is ambiguous. The CDR3 length is 14 residues. Germline lookup yields CDR1 PRHDT and CDR2 FYEKMQ (reference sequence). Trimming left V 5 bases short and J 0 bases short, with 8 bases between. Here the CDR3 DNA reads TGTGCCAGCAGCCTGACTAGCTCTGGAAACACCATATATTTT. As protein: CASSLTSSGNTIYF.

The CDR3 DNA is TGTGCCAGCTCACCACCGGGGGGTACGGGCTACACCTTC. This translates into CASSPPGGTGYTF. J is TRBJ1-2 and V is TRBV18; TRBD1 is a possible D gene (5 bases). CDR1 and CDR2 (germline): KGHSH, LQKENI. CDR3 length equals 13 residues. With 0 bases removed from V and 8 bases from J, the gap between germline ends came to 10 bases.

The chain uses TRBV7-9 and TRBJ2-1; 9 bases map to TRBD2. Germline CDR1 SEHNR, CDR2 FQNEAQ (reference sequence). V was clipped by 1 base and J by 5 bases; unmatched bases: 3. This CDR3 region has 15 residues. The CDR3 region is CASSLVIAGDNEQFF. The CDR3 nucleotides read TGTGCCAGCAGCTTAGTTATAGCGGGGGACAATGAGCAGTTCTTC. Supplemented by reference TRBV7-9 and TRBJ2-1, the full variable domain reads DTGVSQNPRHKITKRGQNVTFRCDPISEHNRLYWYRQTLGQGPEFLTYFQNEAQLEKSRLLSDRFSAERPKGSFSTLEIQRTEQGDSAMYLCASSLVIAGDNEQFFGPGTRLTVL.

A few counts support this clone. V gene TRBV7-9 combines with J gene TRBJ1-2; TRBD1 matches at 7 bases. V dropped 6 bases and J dropped 4; count of bases not matched to a gene: 5. In germline, CDR1 is SEHNR, CDR2 FQNEAQ (reference sequence). This CDR3 has 13 amino acids. DNA of the CDR3: TGTGCCAGCAGGGGGGACAGTTCCTATGGCTACACCTTC. This gives the protein CASRGDSSYGYTF.

This chain uses TRBV2 with TRBJ2-4; the match to TRBD1 covers 9 bases. The CDR3 length is 16 residues. Per the germline V gene, CDR1 is SNHLY and CDR2 is FYNNEI. The ends lost 6 bases at V and 5 bases at J; junction bases unmatched: 11. Here the CDR3 reads CASRSDRGGWQNIQYF. In DNA form, the CDR3 reads TGTGCCAGCAGATCTGACAGGGGGGGTTGGCAAAACATTCAGTACTTC.

The chain links TRBV2 to TRBJ1-4, with 8 bases lining up with TRBD1. The CDR3 is made up of 16 amino acids. Germline V lookup: CDR1 SNHLY, CDR2 FYNNEI. Trimming took 1 base from V and 8 from J; bases not matched to a gene: 9. In DNA, the CDR3 is TGTGCCAGCAGTGAAGACCCGGGGACAGGAGAGGAAAAACTGTTTTTT. Translating it yields CASSEDPGTGEEKLFF. Supplemented by reference TRBV2 and TRBJ1-4, the full variable domain reads EPEVTQTPSHQVTQMGQEVILRCVPISNHLYFYWYRQILGQKVEFLVSFYNNEISEKSEIFDDQFSVERPDGSNFTLKIRSTKLEDSAMYFCASSEDPGTGEEKLFFGSGTQLSVL.

The gene calls are TRBV11-2 and TRBJ2-5, with 8 bases matching TRBD1. The CDR3 extends over 13 amino acids. CDR1 is SGHAT and CDR2 is FQNNGV in the germline V gene. The J segment lost 4 bases and the V segment lost 4 bases, leaving 2 bases of the junction unmatched. DNA of the CDR3: TGTGCCAGCAGCTCCGACAGGGGAGAGACCCAGTACTTC. As protein: CASSSDRGETQYF.

The chain is built from TRBV11-2 and TRBJ2-2, with 7 bases that match TRBD1. The germline V gene encodes CDR1 SGHAT and CDR2 FQNNGV. The CDR3 loop spans 14 amino acids. Trimming took 4 bases from V and 5 from J; bases not matched to a gene: 4. The CDR3 loop reads CASSSGRGTGELFF. In nucleotides, the CDR3 is TGTGCCAGCAGCTCGGGCAGGGGGACCGGGGAGCTGTTTTTT.

The chain has TRBV19 and TRBJ2-5; TRBD2 agrees at 10 bases. Per germline, CDR1 LNHDA and CDR2 SQIVND (reference sequence). V shed 3 bases, J shed 4 bases, and the junction held 17 bases outside the gene matches. The CDR3 spans 19 residues. This CDR3 is CASSMGGTSALPVPETQYF. The CDR3 DNA is TGTGCCAGTAGTATGGGCGGGACTAGCGCGCTCCCGGTCCCAGAGACCCAGTACTTC.

This sequence joins TRBV7-9 and TRBJ2-3; 7 bases align to TRBD2. With 8 bases clipped from V and 1 base from J, the junction kept 6 bases outside the gene matches. CDR3 size: 14 residues. Germline assignment: CDR1 SEHNR and CDR2 FQNEAQ (reference sequence). The CDR3 nucleotides read TGTGCCAGCCGGCTAGCGGAAGGCACAGATACGCAGTATTTT. This codes for CASRLAEGTDTQYF.

The chain combines TRBV7-2 with TRBJ2-7, with 11 bases lining up with TRBD1. The CDR3 runs to 18 residues. With V trimmed by 5 bases and J by 2 bases, 14 bases remained unmatched. In germline, CDR1 is SGHTA, CDR2 FQGNSA. The CDR3 sequence is CASSPQGQGGSGAYEQYF. CDR3 in DNA: TGTGCCAGCAGCCCCCAGGGACAGGGGGGTAGTGGGGCCTACGAGCAGTACTTC.

This clone was found once. The CDR3, as DNA: TGTGCCAGCAGCCCCATCTCTGGGGCCAACGTCCTGACTTTC. Protein: CASSPISGANVLTF. The chain couples TRBV7-2 to TRBJ2-6; D call uncertain. V dropped 5 bases and J dropped 0 bases, with 5 bases sitting between them. The CDR3 runs to 14 residues. Looked up from germline, CDR1 is SGHTA and CDR2 is FQGNSA.

V is TRBV5-4 and J is TRBJ1-5; the D is unclear. V lost 4 bases to trimming and J lost 2 bases, with 7 bases between them. CDR1 is SGHNT, CDR2 YYREEE, per germline (reference sequence). The CDR3 extends over 13 amino acids. CDR3 DNA sequence: TGTGCCAGCAGCACAGACGGCAATCAGCCCCAGCATTTT. Its translation is CASSTDGNQPQHF.

This chain uses TRBV5-4 with TRBJ2-2, with D possibly being TRBD2 (6 bases). Germline CDR1 and CDR2: SGHNT and YYREEE (reference sequence). Trimming stripped 5 bases from V and 3 bases from J, with 14 bases between. The CDR3 has 15 amino acids. In DNA form, the CDR3 reads TGTGCCAGCAGATGGGACTTAAAGGACACCGGGGAGCTGTTTTTT. Its protein product is CASRWDLKDTGELFF.

The chain couples TRBV7-2 to TRBJ1-6; the match to TRBD1 covers 8 bases. The trim removed 4 bases at V and 7 bases at J, leaving 12 bases unmatched. The germline V gene has CDR1 SGHTA and CDR2 FQGNSA. The CDR3 loop spans 17 amino acids. As DNA, the CDR3 is TGTGCCAGCAGCTCCTTCAGATCCGGGACAGGAAATTCACCCCTCCACTTT. It yields the protein CASSSFRSGTGNSPLHF.

CDR3 sequence reads: CASSYRRGELAGGPKNEQFF. For the CDR3, the DNA is TGTGCCAGCAGTTACAGAAGAGGGGAACTAGCGGGAGGACCAAAGAATGAGCAGTTCTTC. The rearrangement links TRBV6-2 or TRBV6-3 to TRBJ2-1, with 12 bases matching TRBD2. The V segment lost 2 bases and the J segment 7 bases; nucleotides outside the gene matches: 18. Germline V gives CDR1 MNHEY, CDR2 SVGEGT. The CDR3 runs 20 residues.

This clone was found a few times. The genes are TRBV3-1 (or the pseudogene TRBV3-2) and TRBJ1-2; D not certain. The germline CDR1 and CDR2 sequences are LGHDT and YNNKEL (reference sequence). The CDR3 covers 14 residues. The V and J ends lost 0 bases and 8 bases respectively, with 13 bases between them. The DNA of the CDR3 is TGTGCCAGCAGCCAAGATACTTACCGCGGGGGCTACACCTTC. Its protein product is CASSQDTYRGGYTF.